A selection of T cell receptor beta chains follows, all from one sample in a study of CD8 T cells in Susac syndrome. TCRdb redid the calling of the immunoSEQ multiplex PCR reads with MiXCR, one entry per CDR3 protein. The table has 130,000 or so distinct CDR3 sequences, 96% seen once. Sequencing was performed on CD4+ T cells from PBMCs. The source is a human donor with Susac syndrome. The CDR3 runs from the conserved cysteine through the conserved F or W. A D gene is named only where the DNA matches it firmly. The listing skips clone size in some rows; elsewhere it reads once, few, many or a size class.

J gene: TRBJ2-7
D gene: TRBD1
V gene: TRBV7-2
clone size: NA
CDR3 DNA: TGTGCCAGCAGCTTAGGACAGGGCGCCTACGAGCAGTACTTC
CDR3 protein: CASSLGQGAYEQYF

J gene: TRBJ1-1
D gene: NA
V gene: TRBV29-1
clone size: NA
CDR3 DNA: TGCAGCGTTGGAATTCGACAGTCTGAAGCTTTCTTT
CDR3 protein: CSVGIRQSEAFF

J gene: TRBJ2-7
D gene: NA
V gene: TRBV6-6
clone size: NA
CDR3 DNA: TGTGCCAGCAGCAGCCCAAAAGACAGACAAAGCTACGAGCAGTACTTC
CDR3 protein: CASSSPKDRQSYEQYF

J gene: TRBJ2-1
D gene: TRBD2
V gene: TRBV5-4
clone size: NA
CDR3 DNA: TGTGCCAGCAGCTCTCGACTAGCGGGTGGGAGCTCCTACAATGAGCAGTTCTTC
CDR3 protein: CASSSRLAGGSSYNEQFF

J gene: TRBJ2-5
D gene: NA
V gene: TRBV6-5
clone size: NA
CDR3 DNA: TGTGCCAGCAGTTTAAACCGGGGCACTCAAGAGACCCAGTACTTC
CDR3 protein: CASSLNRGTQETQYF

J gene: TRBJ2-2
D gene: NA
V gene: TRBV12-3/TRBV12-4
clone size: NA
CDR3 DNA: TGTGCCAGTCAGGGTGCGTCGGTGACCGGGGAGCTGTTTTTT
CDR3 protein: CASQGASVTGELFF

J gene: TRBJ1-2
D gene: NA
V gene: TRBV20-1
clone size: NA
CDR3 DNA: TGCAGTGCTATGGAGAGATGGGGGAAGAGCTACACCTTC
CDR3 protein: CSAMERWGKSYTF

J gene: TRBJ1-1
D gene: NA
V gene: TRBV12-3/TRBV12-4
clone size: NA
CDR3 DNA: TGTGCCAGCAGTTTTCTGCTGGCGCCTGAAGCTTTCTTT
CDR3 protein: CASSFLLAPEAFF

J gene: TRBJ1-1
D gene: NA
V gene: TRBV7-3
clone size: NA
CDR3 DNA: TGTGCCAGCAGCCGCACAGGGAAGACTGAAGCTTTCTTT
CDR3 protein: CASSRTGKTEAFF

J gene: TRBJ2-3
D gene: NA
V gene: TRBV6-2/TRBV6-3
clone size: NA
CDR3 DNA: TGTGCCAGCAAGAGGCTCACAGATACGCAGTATTTT
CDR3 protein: CASKRLTDTQYF

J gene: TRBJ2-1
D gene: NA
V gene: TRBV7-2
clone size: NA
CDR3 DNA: TGTGCCAGCAGAAGAAATAGTCGGTTGGCTGAGCAGTTCTTC
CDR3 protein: CASRRNSRLAEQFF

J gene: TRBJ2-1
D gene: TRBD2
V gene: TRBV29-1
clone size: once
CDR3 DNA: TGCAGCGCCGGGACTAGCGGGAGGGCTGGGAATGAGCAGTTCTTC
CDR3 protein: CSAGTSGRAGNEQFF

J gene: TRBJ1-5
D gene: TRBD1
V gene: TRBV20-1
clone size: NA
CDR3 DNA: TGCAGTGCTAGCAGGGGGCAAGACAATCAGCCCCAGCATTTT
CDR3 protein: CSASRGQDNQPQHF

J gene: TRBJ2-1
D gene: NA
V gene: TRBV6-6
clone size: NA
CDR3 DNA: TGTGCCAGCAGCTGGGGAAGGAGCAATGAGCAGTTCTTC
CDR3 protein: CASSWGRSNEQFF

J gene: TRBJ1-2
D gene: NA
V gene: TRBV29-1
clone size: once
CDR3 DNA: TGCAGCGATGACCGGGATTTCTATGGCTACACCTTC
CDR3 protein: CSDDRDFYGYTF

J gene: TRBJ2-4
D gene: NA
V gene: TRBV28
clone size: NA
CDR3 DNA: TGTGCCAGCAGCCGCACCGGGGGGCCGGGAAACATTCAGTACTTC
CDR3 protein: CASSRTGGPGNIQYF

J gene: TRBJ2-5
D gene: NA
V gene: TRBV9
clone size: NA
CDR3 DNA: TGTGCCAGCAGCGTAGGACTAAAAGAGACCCAGTACTTC
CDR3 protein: CASSVGLKETQYF

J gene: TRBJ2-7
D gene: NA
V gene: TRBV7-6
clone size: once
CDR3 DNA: TGTGCCAGCAGCTTAAAATCTTCCAGCGAGCAGTACTTC
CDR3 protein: CASSLKSSSEQYF

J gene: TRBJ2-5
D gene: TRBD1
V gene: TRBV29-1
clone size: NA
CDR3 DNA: TGCAGCGTCACCAACGACAGGGCTCTCCAAGAGACCCAGTACTTC
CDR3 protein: CSVTNDRALQETQYF

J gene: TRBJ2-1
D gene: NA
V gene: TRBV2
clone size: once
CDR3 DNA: TGTGCCAGCAGTGGCCCACTCTACAATGAGCAGTTCTTC
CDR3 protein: CASSGPLYNEQFF

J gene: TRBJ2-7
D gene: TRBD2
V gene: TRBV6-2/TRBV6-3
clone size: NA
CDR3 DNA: TGTGCCAGCAGTTTAGCGGGAGTCCGGTACGAGCAGTACTTC
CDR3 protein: CASSLAGVRYEQYF

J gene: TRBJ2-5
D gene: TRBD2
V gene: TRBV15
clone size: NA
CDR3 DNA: TGTGCCACCAGCAGAGAGCGGGAGCGAGGGGAGACCCAGTACTTC
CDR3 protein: CATSRERERGETQYF

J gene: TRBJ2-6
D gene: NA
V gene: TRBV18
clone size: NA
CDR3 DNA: TGTGCCAGCTCACCTCCCGAGACAGGTCGCTCTGGGGCCAACGTCCTGACTTTC
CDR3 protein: CASSPPETGRSGANVLTF

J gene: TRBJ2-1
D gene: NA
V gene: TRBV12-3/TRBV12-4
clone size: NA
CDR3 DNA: TGTGCCAGCAGTTCCCGGGGGATGTACAATGAGCAGTTCTTC
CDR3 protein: CASSSRGMYNEQFF

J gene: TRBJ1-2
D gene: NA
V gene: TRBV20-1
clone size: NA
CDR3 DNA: TGCAGTGCTTGGGGCGATGGCTACACCTTC
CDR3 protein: CSAWGDGYTF

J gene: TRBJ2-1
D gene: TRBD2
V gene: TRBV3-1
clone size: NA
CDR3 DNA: TGTGCCAGCAGCCAACACGGCGGGAGGGGTAATGAGCAGTTCTTC
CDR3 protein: CASSQHGGRGNEQFF

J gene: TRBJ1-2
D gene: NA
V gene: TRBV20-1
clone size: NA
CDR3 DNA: TGCAGTGCTAACCCGACGTATGGCTACACCTTC
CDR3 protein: CSANPTYGYTF

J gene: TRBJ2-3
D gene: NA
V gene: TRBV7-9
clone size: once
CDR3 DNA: TGTGCCACCCGTCGGGGGGCGGGCACAGATACGCAGTATTTT
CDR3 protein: CATRRGAGTDTQYF

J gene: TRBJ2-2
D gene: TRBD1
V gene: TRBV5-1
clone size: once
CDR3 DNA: TGCGCCAGCAGCCAAACCGGGACAGGGGGTATCGGGGAGCTGTTTTTT
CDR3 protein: CASSQTGTGGIGELFF

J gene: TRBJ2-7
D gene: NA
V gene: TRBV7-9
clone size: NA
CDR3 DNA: TGTGCCAGCAGTCGCACGGGGACGTCTAACTACGAGCAGTACTTC
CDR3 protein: CASSRTGTSNYEQYF

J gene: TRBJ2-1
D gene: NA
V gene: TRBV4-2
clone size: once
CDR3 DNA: TGTGCCAGCAGCCAAGATCCCAGACCCGAGCAGTTCTTC
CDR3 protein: CASSQDPRPEQFF

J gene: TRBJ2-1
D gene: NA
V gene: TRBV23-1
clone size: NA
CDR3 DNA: TGCGCCAGCAGTCAGGAGTCCCAGAGCAAGCAGTTCTTC
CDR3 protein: CASSQESQSKQFF

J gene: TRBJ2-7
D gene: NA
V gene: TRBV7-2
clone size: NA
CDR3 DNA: TGTGCCAGCAGCCCCCAGTCGGCGGCCTACGAGCAGTACTTC
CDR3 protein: CASSPQSAAYEQYF

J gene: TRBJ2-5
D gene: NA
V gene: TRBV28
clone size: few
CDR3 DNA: TGTGCCAGCAGTTTAAGGGCGGTCCAAGAGACCCAGTACTTC
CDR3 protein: CASSLRAVQETQYF

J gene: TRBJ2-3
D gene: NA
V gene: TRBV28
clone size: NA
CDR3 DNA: TGTGCCAGCAGTTTGGCTCCTGGCGGTAGCACAGATACGCAGTATTTT
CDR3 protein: CASSLAPGGSTDTQYF

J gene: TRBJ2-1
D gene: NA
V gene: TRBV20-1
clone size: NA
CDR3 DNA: TGCAGTGCCCGAGGGGGATTCTACAATGAGCAGTTCTTC
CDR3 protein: CSARGGFYNEQFF

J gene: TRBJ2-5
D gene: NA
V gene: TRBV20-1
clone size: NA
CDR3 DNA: TGCAGTGCTAGAGATCAGAGGAGGGGAGAGACCCAGTACTTC
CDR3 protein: CSARDQRRGETQYF